This T cell receptor beta chain appears in the sequencing data of a study of cytomegalovirus exposure and HLA in healthy donors. Trimming took off 3 bases at V and 0 bases at J, with 12 bases between the two ends. This CDR3 comprises 16 residues. Germline V lookup: CDR1 KGHSH, CDR2 LQKENI. Some clones are missing from TCRdb's copy, which holds only in-frame ones; the method was immunoSEQ multiplex PCR. The sample records about 360,000 clones, more than 80% being singletons. The specimen sequenced was PBMCs. The sequence was obtained from a woman aged 18-29 years in good health and CMV-seronegative. V gene TRBV18 combines with J gene TRBJ2-1; D possibly corresponds to TRBD1 (5 bases). The CDR3 region is CASSPQGLSSYNEQFF. CDR3 bases: TGTGCCAGCTCACCCCAGGGCCTTAGCTCCTACAATGAGCAGTTCTTC.